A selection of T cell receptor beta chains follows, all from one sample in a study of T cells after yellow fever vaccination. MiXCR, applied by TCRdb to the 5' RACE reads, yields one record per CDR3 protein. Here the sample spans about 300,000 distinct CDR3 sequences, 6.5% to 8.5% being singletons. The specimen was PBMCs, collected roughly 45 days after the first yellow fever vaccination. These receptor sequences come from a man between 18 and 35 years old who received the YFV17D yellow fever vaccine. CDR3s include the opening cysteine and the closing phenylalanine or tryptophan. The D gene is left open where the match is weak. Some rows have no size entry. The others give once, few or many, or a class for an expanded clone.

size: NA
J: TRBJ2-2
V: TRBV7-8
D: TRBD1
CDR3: CASSLRDRVQTGELFF
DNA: TGTGCCAGCAGCTTAAGGGACAGGGTACAGACCGGGGAGCTGTTTTTT

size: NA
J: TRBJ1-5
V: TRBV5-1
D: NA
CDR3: CASSLWGNQPQHF
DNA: TGCGCCAGCAGCTTGTGGGGCAATCAGCCCCAGCATTTT

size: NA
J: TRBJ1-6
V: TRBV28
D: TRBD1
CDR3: CASRQGASYNSPLHF
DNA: TGTGCCAGCAGGCAGGGGGCCTCCTATAATTCACCCCTCCACTTT

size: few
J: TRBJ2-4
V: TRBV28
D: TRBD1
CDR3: CASSVQGDWNIQYF
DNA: TGTGCCAGCAGCGTTCAGGGGGATTGGAACATTCAGTACTTC

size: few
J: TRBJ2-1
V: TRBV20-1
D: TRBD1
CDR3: CSAGDRALHNEQFF
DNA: TGCAGTGCTGGGGACAGGGCTCTCCACAATGAGCAGTTCTTC

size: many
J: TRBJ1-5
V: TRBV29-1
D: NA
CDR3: CSVTLGAGGNQPQHF
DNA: TGCAGCGTTACATTGGGGGCTGGGGGCAATCAGCCCCAGCATTTT

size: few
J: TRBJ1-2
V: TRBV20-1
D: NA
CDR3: CSARDRSAYTF
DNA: TGCAGTGCTAGAGATAGGTCGGCCTACACCTTC

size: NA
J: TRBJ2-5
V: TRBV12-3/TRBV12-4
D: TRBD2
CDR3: CASRTISGGSETQYF
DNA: TGTGCCAGCAGGACGATTAGCGGGGGTTCAGAGACCCAGTACTTC

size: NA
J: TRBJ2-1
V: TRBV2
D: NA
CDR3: CASLESGEQFF
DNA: TGTGCCAGCTTAGAAAGCGGGGAGCAGTTCTTC

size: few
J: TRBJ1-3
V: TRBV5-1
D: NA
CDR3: CASSPRGGRNTIYF
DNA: TGCGCCAGCAGCCCCCGGGGGGGACGGAACACCATATATTTT

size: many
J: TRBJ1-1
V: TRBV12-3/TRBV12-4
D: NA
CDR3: CASSLNIGTEAFF
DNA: TGTGCCAGCAGTTTAAACATAGGCACTGAAGCTTTCTTT

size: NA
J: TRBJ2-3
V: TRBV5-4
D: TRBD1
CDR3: CASGWTGGDTQYF
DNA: TGTGCCAGCGGATGGACAGGGGGGGATACGCAGTATTTT

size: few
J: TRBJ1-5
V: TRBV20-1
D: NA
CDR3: CSARAVGLEPQHF
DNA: TGCAGTGCTAGAGCCGTGGGTCTTGAGCCCCAGCATTTT

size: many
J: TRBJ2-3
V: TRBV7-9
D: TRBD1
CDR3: CASSLAGQPTDTQYF
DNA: TGTGCCAGCAGCTTAGCGGGACAGCCCACAGATACGCAGTATTTT

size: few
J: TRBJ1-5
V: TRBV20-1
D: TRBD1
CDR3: CSARGGGNQPQHF
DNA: TGCAGTGCCAGGGGGGGAGGCAATCAGCCCCAGCATTTT

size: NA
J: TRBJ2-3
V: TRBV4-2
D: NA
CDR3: CASSHRTTDTQYF
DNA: TGTGCCAGCAGCCACCGGACCACAGATACGCAGTATTTT

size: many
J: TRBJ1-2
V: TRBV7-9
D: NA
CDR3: CASSRLSHGENYGYTF
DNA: TGTGCCAGCAGCCGTCTTTCCCACGGGGAAAACTATGGCTACACCTTC

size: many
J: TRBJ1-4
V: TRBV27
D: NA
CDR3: CASAETGHLFLNEKLFF
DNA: TGTGCCAGCGCGGAAACAGGGCACCTGTTCCTTAATGAAAAACTGTTTTTT